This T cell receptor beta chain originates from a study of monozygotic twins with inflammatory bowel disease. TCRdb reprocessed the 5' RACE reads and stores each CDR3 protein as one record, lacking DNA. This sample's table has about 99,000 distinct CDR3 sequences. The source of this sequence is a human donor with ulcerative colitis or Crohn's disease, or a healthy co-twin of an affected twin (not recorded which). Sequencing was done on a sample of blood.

The CDR3 loop is CASSLFASRTDTQYF. The chain employs TRBV7-8 and TRBJ2-3; the D call from TCRdb, TRBD2, cannot be confirmed without DNA. The CDR3 extends over 15 amino acids. Germline loops: CDR1 SGHVS, CDR2 FQNEAQ.